This TCR beta chain was identified during a study of cytomegalovirus exposure and HLA in healthy donors. Notes on the study in general: Most observed TCR sequences were rare, whereas some public TCRs were detected in many donors.

The table came from immunoSEQ multiplex PCR; TCRdb's copy has only in-frame clones and leaves some out. The sample holds around 60,000 clones, about 95% seen once. Germline V gene data show CDR1 as MDHEN and CDR2 as SYDVKM. Losses at the gene ends were 7 bases for V and 4 bases for J; bases not matched to a gene: 3. The CDR3 spans 13 residues. A note on this clone: Its antigen is as yet unknown.

The chain links TRBV28 to TRBJ1-2; 10 bases line up with TRBD1. This sequence was found in a woman younger than 35 in good health and CMV-seronegative. Material for sequencing was PBMCs. DNA for the CDR3: TGTGCCAGCACGACAGGGGGCGGCTATGGCTACACCTTC. Its protein product is CASTTGGGYGYTF.